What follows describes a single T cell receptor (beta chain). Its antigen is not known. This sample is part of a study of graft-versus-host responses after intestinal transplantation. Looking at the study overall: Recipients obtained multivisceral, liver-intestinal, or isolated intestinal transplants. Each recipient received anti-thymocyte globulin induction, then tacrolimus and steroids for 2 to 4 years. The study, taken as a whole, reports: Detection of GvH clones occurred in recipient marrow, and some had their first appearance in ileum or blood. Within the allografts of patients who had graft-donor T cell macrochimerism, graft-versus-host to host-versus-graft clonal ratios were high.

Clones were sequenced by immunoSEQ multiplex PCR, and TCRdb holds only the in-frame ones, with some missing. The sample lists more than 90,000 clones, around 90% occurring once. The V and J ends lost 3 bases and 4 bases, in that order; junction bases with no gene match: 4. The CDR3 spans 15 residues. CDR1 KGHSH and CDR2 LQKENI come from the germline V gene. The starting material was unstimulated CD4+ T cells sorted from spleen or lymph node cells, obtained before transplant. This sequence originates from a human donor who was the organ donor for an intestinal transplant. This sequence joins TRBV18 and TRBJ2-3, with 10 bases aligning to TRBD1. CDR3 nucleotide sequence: TGTGCCAGCTCACCTCAGACAGGGGGCTCAGATACGCAGTATTTT. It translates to CASSPQTGGSDTQYF.